The T cell receptor (beta chain) under discussion was sequenced for a study of T cell responses to AZD1222 COVID-19 vaccine. Using immunoSEQ multiplex PCR, the repertoire was profiled, and TCRdb retains in-frame clones only, with some absent. The sample yields around 120,000 clones, 85% to 95% seen once. The sequencing used peripheral blood, collected on day 0 of AZD1222 vaccination. The clonotype originates from an adult in good health.

The CDR3 nucleotides read TGTGCCAGCACCCCCGGAACGGAAGAAAAACTGTTTTTT. This gives the protein CASTPGTEEKLFF. The V and J genes are TRBV7-9 and TRBJ1-4; D gene uncertain. This CDR3 spans 13 amino acids. Germline CDR1 is SEHNR and CDR2 is FQNEAQ (reference sequence). V was clipped by 7 bases and J by 8 bases, with 14 bases between them.